This TCR beta chain is from a study of lymphopenia after photon versus proton radiotherapy. Using immunoSEQ multiplex PCR, the repertoire was profiled, and TCRdb retains in-frame clones only, with some absent. Of about 25,000 clones in the sample, roughly 86% were seen once. This CDR3 is built from 15 residues. The V end lost 2 bases, the J end lost 0 bases, and 8 bases lay between the germline ends. Germline lookup yields CDR1 MGHRA and CDR2 YSYEKL. The chain has TRBV4-1 and TRBJ2-1; D is possibly TRBD1 (6 bases). The origin of this receptor is a man between 45 and 60 years old with gastric cancer. The sequences come from peripheral blood, collected from a patient treated with photon-based radiotherapy. The CDR3 DNA reads as TGCGCCAGCAGCCAACGACAGGACTCCTACAATGAGCAGTTCTTC. This sequence encodes CASSQRQDSYNEQFF.